The rows below give T cell receptor beta chains drawn from one sample of a study of blood T cells in healthy people across ages. TCRdb reprocessed the 5' RACE reads with MiXCR, giving one entry per CDR3 protein. This sample has around 1,000,000 distinct CDR3 sequences; approximately 25% occur once, and the top ten carry around 0.75%. In addition, the sample was reused for a study of T cells of mothers and their children.

The sequenced sample consisted of blood. These receptors were obtained from a girl aged 2 to 9 in good health. The CDR3 runs from the conserved cysteine through the conserved F or W. A D gene is named only where the DNA matches it firmly. Rows may omit the clone size; those that give it use once, few, many or a size class.

v_gene	d_gene	j_gene	abundance	CDR3nt	CDR3aa
TRBV6-2/TRBV6-3	TRBD1	TRBJ2-3	-	TGTGCCAGCAGTTACTCGACTATTGACAGGGACCTTCAAGATACGCAGTATTTT	CASSYSTIDRDLQDTQYF
TRBV20-1	-	TRBJ2-7	few	TGCAGTGCTAGATCGGGACTGCATCCCTACGAGCAGTACTTC	CSARSGLHPYEQYF
TRBV28	TRBD1	TRBJ2-7	-	TGTGCCAGCAGGACAGGGGGGCCTACCTACGAGCAGTACTTC	CASRTGGPTYEQYF
TRBV2	-	TRBJ2-3	few	TGTGCCAGCAGCTCTCCTAGTGGTTACACAGATACGCAGTATTTT	CASSSPSGYTDTQYF
TRBV7-6	-	TRBJ2-1	-	TGTGCCAGCAGCACCGGACCTCTTCGCGGCAATGAGCAGTTCTTC	CASSTGPLRGNEQFF
TRBV7-2	-	TRBJ1-3	-	TGTGCCAGCAGCTTAGACCCGGTAAACACCATATATTTT	CASSLDPVNTIYF
TRBV7-2	-	TRBJ1-4	-	TGTGCCAGCAGCTCGCGACAGTACGAAAAACTGTTTTTT	CASSSRQYEKLFF
TRBV18	-	TRBJ2-7	few	TGTGCCAGCTCACCACAAAAGGGTTGGGCCTACGAGCAGTACTTC	CASSPQKGWAYEQYF
TRBV6-5	TRBD2	TRBJ2-1	few	TGTGCCAGCAAAGGCTCTAGCGGGGGGTACAATGAGCAGTTCTTC	CASKGSSGGYNEQFF
TRBV7-9	TRBD2	TRBJ2-1	-	TGTGCCAGCAGCTTTCGGGGGGAGAACAATGAGCAGTTCTTC	CASSFRGENNEQFF
TRBV20-1	TRBD2	TRBJ2-1	-	TGCAGTGCTAGAGCCAGACTAGCGGGGCCGAACAATGAGCAGTTCTTC	CSARARLAGPNNEQFF
TRBV6-1	-	TRBJ2-2	-	TGTGCCAGCGGTCCCCCTGTACAGTTCCAGAACACCGGGGAGCTGTTTTTT	CASGPPVQFQNTGELFF
TRBV28	-	TRBJ1-1	few	TGTGCCAGCAGTTCCTACAGGGTGGGTGAAGCTTTCTTT	CASSSYRVGEAFF
TRBV7-9	-	TRBJ2-7	few	TGTGCCAGCAGCTCATATACCTACGAGCAGTACTTC	CASSSYTYEQYF
TRBV29-1	TRBD1	TRBJ2-3	-	TGCAGCGTTGGGGCAGGGACAGCAGATACGCAGTATTTT	CSVGAGTADTQYF
TRBV20-1	-	TRBJ2-3	-	TGCAGTGCTAGAGACCCCCCTGCGGACACGGATACGCAGTATTTT	CSARDPPADTDTQYF
TRBV7-9	-	TRBJ1-1	few	TGTGCCAGCAGCTCGGGCCTTAACACTGAAGTTTTCTTT	CASSSGLNTEVFF
TRBV4-3	-	TRBJ2-5	-	TGCGCCAGCAGCCAAGAATGGCAGGGAGCCCAAGAGACCCAGTACTTC	CASSQEWQGAQETQYF
TRBV29-1	-	TRBJ1-1	few	TGCAGCGGCCTCGACAGGCTGAACACTGAAGCTTTCTTT	CSGLDRLNTEAFF
TRBV20-1	TRBD2	TRBJ2-3	few	TGCAGTGCTAGAGATGGGAGCGAGCGGGGAGGACCTTGGCCCACAGATACGCAGTATTTT	CSARDGSERGGPWPTDTQYF
TRBV20-1	TRBD2	TRBJ2-1	few	TGCAGTGCAACTGGAGGGACTAGCGGGGACCCGAGGCAGTTCTTC	CSATGGTSGDPRQFF
TRBV25-1	-	TRBJ2-7	few	TGTGCCAGCAGGAAGGACAGCAAACCTTACGAGCAGTACTTC	CASRKDSKPYEQYF
TRBV19	-	TRBJ2-3	few	TGTGCCAGTAGTTCCCGGACTAGCACAGATACGCAGTATTTT	CASSSRTSTDTQYF
TRBV27	TRBD1	TRBJ1-1	-	TGTGCCAGCAGTTTATTCAAGGGGGCCAACACTGAAGCTTTCTTT	CASSLFKGANTEAFF
TRBV29-1	-	TRBJ2-7	-	TGCAGCGTTGAGGACACCCTCTACGAGCAGTACTTC	CSVEDTLYEQYF
TRBV12-3/TRBV12-4	TRBD2	TRBJ2-1	-	TGTGCCAGCAGTATATTCGCAGCGGGGGGCGGGAATGAGCAGTTCTTC	CASSIFAAGGGNEQFF
TRBV20-1	-	TRBJ2-1	few	TGCAGTGCTAGAGTTGGACGGAGAAGTTACAATGAGCAGTTCTTC	CSARVGRRSYNEQFF
TRBV29-1	TRBD1	TRBJ2-5	-	TGCAGCGGGAAAGAACAGGGGGAGACCCAGTACTTC	CSGKEQGETQYF
TRBV12-3/TRBV12-4	TRBD1	TRBJ2-1	few	TGTGCCAGCAGTTTAGAAGCAGGGGGACACAGTGAGCAGTTCTTC	CASSLEAGGHSEQFF
TRBV6-6	TRBD1	TRBJ1-4	-	TGTGCCAGCAGTTCGACAGGGGTACCTAATGAAAAACTGTTTTTT	CASSSTGVPNEKLFF
TRBV7-6	-	TRBJ2-7	few	TGTGCCAGCAAAGGGTTATCCTACGAGCAGTACTTC	CASKGLSYEQYF